This TCR beta chain derives from a study of blood T cell repertoires in COVID-19. At the level of the study: Samples taken during acute and convalescent COVID-19 were collected in the United States, Italy and Spain. In each case, the material was cDNA or gDNA derived from T cells, B-cell-depleted T cells, or PBMCs.

Germline V gene data show CDR1 as GTSNPN and CDR2 as SVGIG (reference sequence). Trimming cost V 4 bases and J 11 bases, with 23 bases left between them. The CDR3 is 14 residues long. In the original workflow: By means of reference gene primer amplification, nucleated cell counts were estimated. Sequenced by immunoSEQ multiplex PCR; TCRdb stores in-frame clones only, minus some. The V and J calls and the clone size are those of that table, but D and trimming were determined from the DNA. The sample lists around 220,000 clones; approximately 86% were seen once. Participants' own reports of clinical history determined their cohort assignment.

This sequence originates from a woman aged 25 to 39 with acute COVID-19. This chain uses TRBV30 with TRBJ1-1; D call uncertain. The specimen was PBMCs or T cells enriched from blood (not recorded which). The CDR3 loop is CAWTHLSPSPGAFF. The CDR3, as DNA: TGTGCCTGGACCCATTTAAGTCCGAGCCCGGGGGCTTTCTTT.